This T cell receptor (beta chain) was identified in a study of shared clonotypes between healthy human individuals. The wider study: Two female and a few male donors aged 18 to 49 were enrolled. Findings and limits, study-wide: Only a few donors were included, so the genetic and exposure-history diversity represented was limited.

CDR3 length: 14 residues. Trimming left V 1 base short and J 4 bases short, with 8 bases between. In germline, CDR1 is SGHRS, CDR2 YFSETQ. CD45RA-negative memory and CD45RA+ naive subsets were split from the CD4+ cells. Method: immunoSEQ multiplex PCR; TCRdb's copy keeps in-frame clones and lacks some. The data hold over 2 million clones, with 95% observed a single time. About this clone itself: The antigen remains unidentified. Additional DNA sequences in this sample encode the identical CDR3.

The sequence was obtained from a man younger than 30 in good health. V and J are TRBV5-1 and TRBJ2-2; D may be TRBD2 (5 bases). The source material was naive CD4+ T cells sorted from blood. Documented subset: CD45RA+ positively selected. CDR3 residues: CASSLQGGTGELFF. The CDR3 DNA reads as TGCGCCAGCAGCTTGCAAGGAGGCACCGGGGAGCTGTTTTTT. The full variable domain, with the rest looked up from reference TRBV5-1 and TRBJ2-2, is KAGVTQTPRYLIKTRGQQVTLSCSPISGHRSVSWYQQTPGQGLQFLFEYFSETQRNKGNFPGRFSGRQFSNSRSEMNVSTLELGDSALYLCASSLQGGTGELFFGEGSRLTVL.